Presented here are 18 T cell receptor beta chains from one specimen sequenced in a study of blood T cell repertoires in COVID-19. The protocol was immunoSEQ multiplex PCR, while the TCRdb copy is restricted to in-frame clones and leaves out a portion. This sample has 150,000 or so clones; more than 75% occur once, and the top ten carry nearly 15%. Input material: peripheral blood. Receptors were obtained from a human donor with acute or convalescent COVID-19. The donor label of this sample is uncertain.

CDR3 nucleotide sequence: TGTGCCAGCAGCTTAGGACGTGGAGGGCAGCGGGGGTATGGCTACACCTTC. Translated, it gives CASSLGRGGQRGYGYTF. The V and J genes are TRBV7-3 and TRBJ1-2, with D possibly TRBD1 on 5 matching bases. The ends were cut back, 2 bases at V and 5 bases at J, with 21 bases in the middle. The V gene's germline CDR1 is SGHTA and CDR2 FQGTGA. This CDR3 has 17 amino acids.

This chain's CDR3 is CASSLGGQGADEQFF. The CDR3 DNA reads TGTGCCAGCAGCTTGGGGGGACAGGGGGCGGATGAGCAGTTCTTC. The rearrangement uses TRBV5-4 and TRBJ2-1; 12 bases align to TRBD1. This CDR3 region has 15 residues. J gave up 8 bases and V 0 bases, and 3 bases lay outside the gene matches. Germline values: CDR1 SGHNT, CDR2 YYREEE (reference sequence). The full variable domain, rest sourced from reference TRBV5-4 and TRBJ2-1, is ETGVTQSPTHLIKTRGQQVTLRCSSQSGHNTVSWYQQALGQGPQFIFQYYREEENGRGNFPPRFSGLQFPNYSSELNVNALELDDSALYLCASSLGGQGADEQFFGPGTRLTVL.

The genes are TRBV4-1 and TRBJ1-5, with D possibly being TRBD1 (5 bases). Trimming took 7 bases from V and 12 from J, leaving 22 bases between them. This CDR3 spans 14 amino acids. Per germline, CDR1 MGHRA and CDR2 YSYEKL. The CDR3, as DNA: TGCGCCAGCATCAAAAGGGGCCGCCCCAATGACCAGCATTTT. It specifies CASIKRGRPNDQHF.

J is TRBJ1-4 and V is TRBV28; 7 bases match TRBD1. Germline lookup yields CDR1 MDHEN and CDR2 SYDVKM. This CDR3 spans 15 amino acids. The J segment lost 1 base and the V segment lost 6 bases, leaving 5 bases of the junction unmatched. CDR3 amino acids: CASSRGGLTNEKLFF. Written as DNA, the CDR3 is TGTGCCAGCAGCAGAGGGGGCTTAACTAATGAAAAACTGTTTTTT.

This clone has just a few counts. The rearrangement joins TRBV2 to TRBJ1-1; 9 bases are shared with TRBD1. The V and J ends lost 7 bases and 7 bases, in that order; junction bases with no gene match: 10. Germline loops: CDR1 SNHLY, CDR2 FYNNEI. The CDR3 is 14 residues long. The CDR3: CASKATGTGIEAFF. DNA of the CDR3: TGTGCCAGCAAAGCGACCGGGACAGGGATTGAAGCTTTCTTT. Based on the CDR3 plus reference TRBV2 and TRBJ1-1, the full variable domain is EPEVTQTPSHQVTQMGQEVILRCVPISNHLYFYWYRQILGQKVEFLVSFYNNEISEKSEIFDDQFSVERPDGSNFTLKIRSTKLEDSAMYFCASKATGTGIEAFFGQGTRLTVV.

This clone has just a few counts. V is TRBV6-2 or TRBV6-3 and J is TRBJ1-3, with D perhaps TRBD1 (5 bases). With 5 bases removed from V and 0 bases from J, the gap between germline ends came to 8 bases. Germline lookup yields CDR1 MNHEY and CDR2 SVGEGT. The CDR3 length is 14 residues. This CDR3 reads CASSTTVSGNTIYF. CDR3 bases: TGTGCCAGCAGTACGACAGTCTCTGGAAACACCATATATTTT.

The V gene is TRBV3-1 (or the pseudogene TRBV3-2), the J gene TRBJ1-1, with TRBD1 identical over 7 bases. The CDR3 contains 14 residues. Germline values: CDR1 LGHDT, CDR2 YNNKEL (reference sequence). V gave up 3 bases and J gave up 4 bases; unmatched junction bases: 5. The CDR3 region has the DNA TGTGCCAGCAGCCATACAGGGGTGAGCACTGAAGCTTTCTTT. Its translation is CASSHTGVSTEAFF.

The genes are TRBV2 and TRBJ2-7; 7 bases align to TRBD2. The trim removed 6 bases at V and 0 bases at J, leaving 8 bases unmatched. The CDR3 is 15 amino acids. The germline CDR1 and CDR2 sequences are SNHLY and FYNNEI. The CDR3 nucleotides read TGTGCCAGCAGAGGGGAGGGACGGCCCTCCTACGAGCAGTACTTC. Amino acids: CASRGEGRPSYEQYF. The whole variable domain, filled in from reference TRBV2 and TRBJ2-7, reads EPEVTQTPSHQVTQMGQEVILRCVPISNHLYFYWYRQILGQKVEFLVSFYNNEISEKSEIFDDQFSVERPDGSNFTLKIRSTKLEDSAMYFCASRGEGRPSYEQYFGPGTRLTVT.

This chain uses TRBV10-1 with TRBJ1-5; 8 bases align to TRBD1. V was clipped by 4 bases and J by 5 bases; unmatched bases: 10. The CDR3 spans 16 residues. The germline gives CDR1 WNHNN, CDR2 SYGVQD (reference sequence). The CDR3: CASSGGTGMLHQPQHF. The CDR3 DNA follows: TGCGCCAGCAGTGGGGGGACAGGTATGCTCCATCAGCCCCAGCATTTT.

In nucleotides, the CDR3 is TGCGCCAGCAGAGGCCGGACAGAAGGTCAGCCCCAGCATTTT. Translated: CASRGRTEGQPQHF. V and J are TRBV10-2 and TRBJ1-5, with D tentatively TRBD1 (6 bases). Trimming took off 6 bases at V and 6 bases at J, with 15 bases between the two ends. This CDR3 contains 14 residues. Per the germline V gene, CDR1 is WSHSY and CDR2 is SAAADI.

The rearrangement joins TRBV7-9 to TRBJ1-4, with D unresolved. The CDR3 covers 17 residues. Trimming stripped 3 bases from V and 11 bases from J, with 25 bases between. Per germline, CDR1 SEHNR and CDR2 FQNEAQ (reference sequence). CDR3 residues: CASSFVISGSREEKLFF. CDR3 nucleotides: TGTGCCAGCAGCTTCGTAATATCGGGATCCCGGGAAGAGAAACTGTTTTTT.

The chain links TRBV2 to TRBJ1-5, with a weak D call TRBD1 (5 bases). V shed 6 bases and J shed 4 bases, with 13 bases lying between them. Germline values: CDR1 SNHLY, CDR2 FYNNEI. The CDR3 sequence is 14 residues long. Here the CDR3 reads CASRGGAGNQPQHF. DNA for the CDR3: TGTGCCAGCAGGGGGGGAGCGGGAAATCAGCCCCAGCATTTT.

The sample holds one count of this clone. This may come from a read error, since a much larger clone is one base off. The CDR3 DNA follows: TGTGCCAGCAGCTTAGGGCAGGGTAACTATGGCTACACCTTC. Residues: CASSLGQGNYGYTF. The genes are TRBV7-8 and TRBJ1-2; the D gene is possibly TRBD1 (5 bases). V was pared by 1 base and J by 1 base, with 7 bases between. Germline CDR1 is SGHVS and CDR2 is FQNEAQ. There are 14 residues in the CDR3.

V gene TRBV19 combines with J gene TRBJ2-7; 7 nucleotides align to TRBD2. Germline CDR1 reads LNHDA; CDR2 reads SQIVND (reference sequence). Trimming at V came to 6 bases and at J to 6 bases, leaving 8 bases not matched to a gene. This CDR3 region has 13 residues. The DNA for the CDR3 is TGTGCCAGTAGCGCCGAAGCGGGGACCGAGCAGTACTTC. Protein: CASSAEAGTEQYF.

The sample holds a few counts of this clone. The CDR3 loop reads CASSPMQGDGYTF. CDR3 in DNA: TGTGCCAGTAGCCCCATGCAGGGGGATGGCTACACCTTC. The chain uses TRBV19 and TRBJ1-2; 7 positions agree with TRBD1. The CDR3 totals 13 residues. Germline CDR1 reads LNHDA; CDR2 reads SQIVND (reference sequence). With 6 bases clipped from V and 6 bases from J, the junction kept 7 bases outside the gene matches.

This clone occurred a few times. The rearrangement joins TRBV6-6 to TRBJ1-2, with unresolved D. Germline V CDR1 and CDR2: MNHNY, SVGAGI (reference sequence). V was shortened by 2 bases and J by 7 bases, with 17 bases between the two germline ends. The CDR3 runs 15 residues. The chain's CDR3 is CASSYAGKGGSGYTF. As DNA, the CDR3 is TGTGCCAGCAGTTACGCGGGGAAGGGTGGGAGTGGCTACACCTTC.

The rearrangement uses TRBV5-1 and TRBJ2-7; 8 bases are shared with TRBD1. CDR1 and CDR2 from the germline V gene are SGHRS and YFSETQ. Germline trimming cut 4 bases from V and 5 bases from J; bases unmatched to any gene: 5. This CDR3 contains 13 residues. The CDR3 region is CASSPRTGNEQYF. CDR3 DNA: TGCGCCAGCAGCCCGAGGACAGGGAACGAGCAGTACTTC. Looking up the rest from reference TRBV5-1 and TRBJ2-7 gives the full variable domain: KAGVTQTPRYLIKTRGQQVTLSCSPISGHRSVSWYQQTPGQGLQFLFEYFSETQRNKGNFPGRFSGRQFSNSRSEMNVSTLELGDSALYLCASSPRTGNEQYFGPGTRLTVT.

The genes are TRBV6-5 and TRBJ1-1; 12 bases line up with TRBD1. The germline gives CDR1 MNHEY, CDR2 SVGAGI. V lost 8 bases and J lost 6; bases outside the gene matches: 7. This CDR3 region has 14 residues. The CDR3 DNA reads as TGTGCCAGCGTAGGGGGGACAGGGGGCTCTGAAGCTTTCTTT. Translation gives CASVGGTGGSEAFF.